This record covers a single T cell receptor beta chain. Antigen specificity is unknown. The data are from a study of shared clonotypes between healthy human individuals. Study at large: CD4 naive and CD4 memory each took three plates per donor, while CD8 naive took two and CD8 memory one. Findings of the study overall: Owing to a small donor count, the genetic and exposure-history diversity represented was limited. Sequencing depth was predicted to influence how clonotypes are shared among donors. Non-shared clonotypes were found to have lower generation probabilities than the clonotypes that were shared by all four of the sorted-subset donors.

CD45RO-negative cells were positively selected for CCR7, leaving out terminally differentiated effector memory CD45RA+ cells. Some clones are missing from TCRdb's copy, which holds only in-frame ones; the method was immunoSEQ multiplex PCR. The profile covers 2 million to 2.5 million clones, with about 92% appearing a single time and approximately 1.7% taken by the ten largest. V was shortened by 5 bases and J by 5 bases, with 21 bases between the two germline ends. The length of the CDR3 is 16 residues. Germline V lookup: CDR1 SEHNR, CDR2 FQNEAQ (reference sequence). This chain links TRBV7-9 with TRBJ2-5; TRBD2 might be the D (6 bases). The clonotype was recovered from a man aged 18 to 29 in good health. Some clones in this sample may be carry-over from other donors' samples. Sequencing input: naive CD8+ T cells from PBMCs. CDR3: CASSLRKTGVGETQYF. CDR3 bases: TGTGCCAGCAGCCTTCGCAAGACGGGGGTCGGGGAGACCCAGTACTTC.